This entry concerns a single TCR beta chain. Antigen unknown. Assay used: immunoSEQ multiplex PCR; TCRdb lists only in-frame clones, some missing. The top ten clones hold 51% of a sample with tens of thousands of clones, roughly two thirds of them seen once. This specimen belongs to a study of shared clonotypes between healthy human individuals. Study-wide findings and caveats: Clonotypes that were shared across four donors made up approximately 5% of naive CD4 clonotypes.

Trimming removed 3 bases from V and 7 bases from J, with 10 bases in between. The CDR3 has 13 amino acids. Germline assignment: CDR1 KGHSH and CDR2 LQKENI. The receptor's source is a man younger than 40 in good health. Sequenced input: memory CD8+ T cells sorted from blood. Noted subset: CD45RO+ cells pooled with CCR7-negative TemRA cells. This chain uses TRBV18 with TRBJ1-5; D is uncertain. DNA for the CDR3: TGTGCCAGCTCACCGGGCCAGAACCAGCCCCAGCATTTT. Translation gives CASSPGQNQPQHF.